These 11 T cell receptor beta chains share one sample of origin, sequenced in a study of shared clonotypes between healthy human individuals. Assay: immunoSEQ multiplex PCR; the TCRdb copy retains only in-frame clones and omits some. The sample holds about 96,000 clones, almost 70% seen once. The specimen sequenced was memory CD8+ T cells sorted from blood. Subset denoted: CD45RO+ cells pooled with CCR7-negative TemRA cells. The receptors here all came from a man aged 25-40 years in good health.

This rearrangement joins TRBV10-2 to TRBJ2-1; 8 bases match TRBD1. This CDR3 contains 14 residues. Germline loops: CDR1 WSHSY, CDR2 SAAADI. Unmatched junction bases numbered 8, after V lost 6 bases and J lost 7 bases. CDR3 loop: CASRIDRGGNEQFF. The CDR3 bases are TGCGCCAGCAGGATAGACAGGGGTGGTAATGAGCAGTTCTTC.

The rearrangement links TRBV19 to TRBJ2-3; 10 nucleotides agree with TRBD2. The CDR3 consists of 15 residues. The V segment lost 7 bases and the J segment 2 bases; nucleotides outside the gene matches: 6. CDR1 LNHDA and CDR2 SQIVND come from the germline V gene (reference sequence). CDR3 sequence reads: CASTRTSGLTDTQYF. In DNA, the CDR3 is TGTGCCAGTACTCGGACTAGCGGACTCACAGATACGCAGTATTTT. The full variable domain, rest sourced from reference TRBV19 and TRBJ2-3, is DGGITQSPKYLFRKEGQNVTLSCEQNLNHDAMYWYRQDPGQGLRLIYYSQIVNDFQKGDIAEGYSVSREKKESFPLTVTSAQKNPTAFYLCASTRTSGLTDTQYFGPGTRLTVL.

Written as DNA, the CDR3 is TGTGCCAGCAGCAAAGGTGGGCTAGCGGCCAGGGGGGATGAGCAGTTCTTC. This sequence encodes CASSKGGLAARGDEQFF. The rearrangement links TRBV21-1 to TRBJ2-1. TRBV21-1 is reported as a pseudogene. CDR3 length equals 17 residues.

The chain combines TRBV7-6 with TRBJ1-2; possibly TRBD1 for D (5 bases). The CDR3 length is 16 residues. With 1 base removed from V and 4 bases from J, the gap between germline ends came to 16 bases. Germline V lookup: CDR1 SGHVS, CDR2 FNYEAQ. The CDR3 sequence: CASSLGGDDGSYGYTF. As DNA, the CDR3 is TGTGCCAGCAGCTTAGGAGGGGACGATGGATCCTATGGCTACACCTTC.

CDR3 DNA sequence: TGTGCCAGCAGCTTGGCGGCGGGCTACGAGCAGTACTTC. Translating it yields CASSLAAGYEQYF. The chain recombines TRBV5-5 with TRBJ2-7; D perhaps matches TRBD2 (5 bases). The germline CDR1 and CDR2 sequences are SGHKS and YYEKEE (reference sequence). V dropped 0 bases and J dropped 3 bases, with 7 bases sitting between them. The CDR3 sequence is 13 residues long.

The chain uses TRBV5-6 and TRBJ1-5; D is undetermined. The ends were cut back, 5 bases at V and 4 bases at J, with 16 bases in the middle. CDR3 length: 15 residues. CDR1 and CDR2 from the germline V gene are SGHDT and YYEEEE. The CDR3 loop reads CASSYGSGWNQPQHF. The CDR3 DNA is TGTGCCAGCAGTTACGGTAGCGGTTGGAATCAGCCCCAGCATTTT.

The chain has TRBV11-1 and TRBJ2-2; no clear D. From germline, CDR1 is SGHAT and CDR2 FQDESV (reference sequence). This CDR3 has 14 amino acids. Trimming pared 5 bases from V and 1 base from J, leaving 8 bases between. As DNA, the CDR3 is TGTGCCAGCAGCCCTTGGGAGAACACCGGGGAGCTGTTTTTT. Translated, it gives CASSPWENTGELFF.

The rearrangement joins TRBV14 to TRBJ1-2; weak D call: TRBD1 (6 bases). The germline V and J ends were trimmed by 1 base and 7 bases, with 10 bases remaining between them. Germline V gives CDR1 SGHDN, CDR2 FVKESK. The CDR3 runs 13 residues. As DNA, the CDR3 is TGTGCCAGCAGCCAAGCAGGGGCGGGTGGCTACACCTTC. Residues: CASSQAGAGGYTF. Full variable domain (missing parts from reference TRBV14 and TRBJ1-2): EAGVTQFPSHSVIEKGQTVTLRCDPISGHDNLYWYRRVMGKEIKFLLHFVKESKQDESGMPNNRFLAERTGGTYSTLKVQPAELEDSGVYFCASSQAGAGGYTFGSGTRLTVV.

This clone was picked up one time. CDR3 amino acids: CASSSALAGEIFETQYF. CDR3 nucleotide sequence: TGTGCCAGCAGTTCTGCCTTAGCGGGAGAAATATTTGAGACCCAGTACTTC. The rearrangement joins TRBV28 to TRBJ2-5; TRBD2 matches at 9 bases. The germline CDR1 and CDR2 sequences are MDHEN and SYDVKM. V gave up 4 bases and J gave up 5 bases; unmatched junction bases: 14. The CDR3 consists of 17 residues.

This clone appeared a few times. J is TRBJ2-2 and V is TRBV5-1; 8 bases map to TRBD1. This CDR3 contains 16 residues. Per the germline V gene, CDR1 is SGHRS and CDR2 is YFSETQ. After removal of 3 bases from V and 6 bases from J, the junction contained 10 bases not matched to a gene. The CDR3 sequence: CASSSQGGGTAGELFF. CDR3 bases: TGCGCCAGCAGCTCACAGGGGGGAGGAACTGCCGGGGAGCTGTTTTTT. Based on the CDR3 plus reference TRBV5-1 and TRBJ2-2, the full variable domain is KAGVTQTPRYLIKTRGQQVTLSCSPISGHRSVSWYQQTPGQGLQFLFEYFSETQRNKGNFPGRFSGRQFSNSRSEMNVSTLELGDSALYLCASSSQGGGTAGELFFGEGSRLTVL.

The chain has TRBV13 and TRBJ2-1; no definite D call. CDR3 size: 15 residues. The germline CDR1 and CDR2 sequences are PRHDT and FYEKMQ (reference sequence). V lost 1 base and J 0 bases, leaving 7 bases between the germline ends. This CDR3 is CASSLDESSYNEQFF. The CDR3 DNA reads TGTGCCAGCAGCTTAGACGAAAGCTCCTACAATGAGCAGTTCTTC.